The 32 T cell receptor beta chains presented below share a single source sample, sequenced in a study of T cells in Graves' hyperthyroidism and ophthalmopathy. Researchers amplified the TCR beta CDR3 regions from RNA transcripts. Carried out on the TCR CDR3, a first-round RT-PCR used the HTBI primer set. TCRdb itself ran the multiplex PCR reads through MiXCR, one entry per CDR3 protein. Among 470,000 or so distinct CDR3 sequences listed, 20% to 25% were seen once. The specimen was blood. The receptors come from a man between 18 and 29 years old with Graves' hyperthyroidism.

The chain combines TRBV28 with TRBJ1-3, with D possibly being TRBD1 (6 bases). V lost 5 bases and J 0 bases, leaving 14 bases between the germline ends. The CDR3 contains 16 residues. CDR1 is MDHEN, CDR2 SYDVKM, per germline. The CDR3 region has the DNA TGTGCCAGCAGTACCCTTTCGACAGGCTCTGGAAACACCATATATTTT. It codes for CASSTLSTGSGNTIYF.

The chain carries TRBV6-7 and TRBJ2-2, with D possibly matching TRBD2 (6 bases). TRBV6-7 is assigned to the ORF class and has an uncertain function. This CDR3 contains 14 residues. Trimming stripped 6 bases from V and 5 bases from J, with 13 bases between. DNA of the CDR3: TGTGCCAGCAGCCACAAGGGAGGAACCGGGGAGCTGTTTTTT. Its protein is CASSHKGGTGELFF.

In this sample, this clonotype turned up many times. The J gene is TRBJ1-1, the V gene TRBV19, with D tentatively TRBD1 (6 bases). Germline CDR1 reads LNHDA; CDR2 reads SQIVND (reference sequence). V shed 10 bases and J shed 0 bases, with 15 bases lying between them. The CDR3 covers 14 residues. The CDR3 DNA reads TGTGCCACCGATACGGAGGGGGTGAACACTGAAGCTTTCTTT. This gives the protein CATDTEGVNTEAFF.

The chain is built from TRBV20-1 and TRBJ1-1; D unclear. Germline assignment: CDR1 DFQATT and CDR2 SNEGSKA (reference sequence). Trimming left V 2 bases short and J 4 bases short, with 11 bases between. CDR3 length: 13 residues. For the CDR3, the DNA is TGCAGTGCTAGACCAGACACCACCACTGAAGCTTTCTTT. Its protein is CSARPDTTTEAFF.

This clonotype was recorded at least ten times. V and J are TRBV30 and TRBJ2-7, with D perhaps being TRBD1 or TRBD2 (5 bases each). The germline gives CDR1 GTSNPN, CDR2 SVGIG (reference sequence). V was pared by 0 bases and J by 4 bases, with 7 bases between. The CDR3 length is 12 residues. The CDR3: CAWSVGRYEQYF. The CDR3 nucleotides are TGTGCCTGGAGTGTGGGACGGTACGAGCAGTACTTC.

This clonotype has ten or more counts. This sequence joins TRBV7-9 and TRBJ1-1; possible D gene TRBD1, 5 bases. The CDR3 consists of 14 residues. V shed 1 base and J shed 3 bases, with 9 bases lying between them. The germline gives CDR1 SEHNR, CDR2 FQNEAQ (reference sequence). For the CDR3, the DNA is TGTGCCAGCAGCTTAGATCGGGGGTACACTGAAGCTTTCTTT. This encodes CASSLDRGYTEAFF.

This clonotype was counted many times. V is TRBV12-3 or TRBV12-4 and J is TRBJ2-7, with D possibly being TRBD2 (7 bases). V was pared by 5 bases and J by 9 bases, with 32 bases between. This CDR3 spans 18 amino acids. The DNA of the CDR3 is TGTGCCAGCAGTCTCGGGGGGCCAATGGGACGTACTCATAGCGGGCAGTACTTC. This sequence encodes CASSLGGPMGRTHSGQYF.

This clonotype has a count of ten or more. The CDR3 DNA is TGTGCCAGCACCCCCATCTTCACCGGGGAGCTGTTTTTT. It specifies CASTPIFTGELFF. This chain uses TRBV6-5 with TRBJ2-2; D is undetermined. Germline V lookup: CDR1 MNHEY, CDR2 SVGAGI. This CDR3 is built from 13 residues. Trimming took off 7 bases at V and 4 bases at J, with 10 bases between the two ends.

The chain employs TRBV5-5 and TRBJ1-2, with 7 bases matching TRBD1. The germline CDR1 and CDR2 sequences are SGHKS and YYEKEE (reference sequence). CDR3 length: 15 residues. With V trimmed by 4 bases and J by 7 bases, 13 bases remained unmatched. The CDR3, as DNA: TGTGCCAGCAGCATACAACCCCGGGACAGTAGTGGCTACACCTTC. Translated: CASSIQPRDSSGYTF.

The gene calls are TRBV18 and TRBJ1-6, with D uncertain. The V gene's germline CDR1 is KGHSH and CDR2 LQKENI. Trimming shortened V by 6 bases and J by 0 bases, and 15 bases separated the two germline ends. The CDR3 contains 17 residues. The CDR3 protein is CASSPDTFSSYNSPLHF. CDR3 DNA sequence: TGTGCCAGCTCGCCCGACACTTTCTCCTCCTATAATTCACCCCTCCACTTT.

This clonotype was recorded many times. The chain is built from TRBV28 and TRBJ2-4, with D hard to call. The V and J ends lost 6 bases and 7 bases respectively, with 13 bases between them. CDR3 length: 13 amino acids. Germline-derived CDR1 and CDR2 are MDHEN and SYDVKM. Here the CDR3 DNA reads TGTGCCAGCAGCCGTGGTTTGGCGAACATTCAGTACTTC. Its translation is CASSRGLANIQYF.

This rearrangement joins TRBV29-1 to TRBJ2-5; 8 bases fit TRBD1. Per the germline V gene, CDR1 is SQVTM and CDR2 is ANQGSEA. This CDR3 has 12 amino acids. V gave up 5 bases and J gave up 6 bases; unmatched junction bases: 5. CDR3 nucleotide sequence: TGCAGCGTTCATCGACAGGGGAAGACCCAGTACTTC. This codes for CSVHRQGKTQYF. Combining the CDR3 with reference TRBV29-1 and TRBJ2-5 gives the whole variable domain SAVISQKPSRDICQRGTSLTIQCQVDSQVTMMFWYRQQPGQSLTLIATANQGSEATYESGFVIDKFPISRPNLTFSTLTVSNMSPEDSSIYLCSVHRQGKTQYFGPGTRLLVL.

This clonotype was recorded at least ten times. The chain combines TRBV6-2 or TRBV6-3 with TRBJ1-1, with D unresolved. The V gene's germline CDR1 is MNHEY and CDR2 SVGEGT. The CDR3 consists of 15 residues. Trimming cost V 7 bases and J 4 bases, with 19 bases left between them. The CDR3: CASNSRVISTTEAFF. The CDR3 DNA sequence: TGTGCCAGCAATTCCCGGGTAATCTCGACCACTGAAGCTTTCTTT.

This chain links TRBV3-1 with TRBJ2-6; the D is unclear. The germline V and J ends were trimmed by 0 bases and 4 bases, with 10 bases remaining between them. The CDR3 is 16 amino acids. Germline CDR1 reads LGHDT; CDR2 reads YNNKEL (reference sequence). CDR3 protein: CASSQDLPFGANVLTF. DNA for the CDR3: TGTGCCAGCAGCCAAGATCTGCCCTTCGGGGCCAACGTCCTGACTTTC.

This clonotype was observed a few times. J is TRBJ2-7 and V is TRBV6-1, with D possibly being TRBD2 (6 bases). CDR3 size: 13 residues. The V gene's germline CDR1 is MNHNS and CDR2 SASEGT. V was trimmed by 7 bases and J by 3 bases, leaving 13 bases between them. DNA of the CDR3: TGTGCCAGCAACGAACTAGCCCTCTACGAGCAGTACTTC. This gives the protein CASNELALYEQYF.

This chain connects TRBV6-2 or TRBV6-3 to TRBJ1-1; 7 bases are shared with TRBD1. CDR3 length equals 16 residues. Germline V gene sequence: CDR1 MNHEY, CDR2 SVGEGT. Trimming at V came to 7 bases and at J to 0 bases, leaving 11 bases not matched to a gene. The CDR3 sequence: CASTSPGQSMNTEAFF. Written as DNA, the CDR3 is TGTGCCAGCACTAGTCCGGGACAGTCCATGAACACTGAAGCTTTCTTT.

The rearrangement joins TRBV12-3 or TRBV12-4 to TRBJ2-5; D unresolved. V was trimmed by 7 bases and J by 0 bases, leaving 9 bases between them. The CDR3 runs to 13 residues. This CDR3 is CASTELDQETQYF. The CDR3 nucleotides read TGTGCCAGCACCGAGTTAGACCAAGAGACCCAGTACTTC.

This clonotype has a count of ten or more. The J gene is TRBJ2-7, the V gene TRBV12-3 or TRBV12-4; 8 bases are shared with TRBD1. CDR3 length equals 12 residues. V was pared by 4 bases and J by 5 bases, with 1 base of the junction left unmatched. CDR3 sequence (DNA): TGTGCCAGCAGTTCGGACAGGGACGAGCAGTACTTC. Its protein product is CASSSDRDEQYF.

This clonotype was detected many times. The chain uses TRBV27 and TRBJ2-5; D is possibly TRBD1 (6 bases). Germline V gives CDR1 MNHEY, CDR2 SMNVEV (reference sequence). This CDR3 region has 14 residues. V shed 6 bases and J shed 1 base, with 12 bases lying between them. The CDR3 sequence: CASRSRGTQETQYF. Here the CDR3 DNA reads TGTGCCAGCAGAAGCAGGGGTACCCAAGAGACCCAGTACTTC.

This clonotype was seen many times. The junction and the germline gene differ at one end; a read error may be behind it. This chain links TRBV6-5 with TRBJ1-2, with D uncertain. Germline lookup yields CDR1 MNHEY and CDR2 SVGAGI. The CDR3 runs 12 residues. The CDR3 DNA follows: TGTGCCAGCAGCTCGGCCGGGCTCCACTCTTCCTTC. This translates into CASSSAGLHSSF.

A remark on this clonotype: Being one base from a much bigger clone, this may be a read error. The chain has TRBV12-3 or TRBV12-4 and TRBJ1-1; D gene unclear. CDR3 length: 14 residues. The CDR3 loop reads CASSPRAKNTEACF. For the CDR3, the DNA is TGTGCCAGCAGCCCCCGGGCCAAGAACACTGAAGCTTGCTTT.

The chain has TRBV4-3 and TRBJ1-1; TRBD1 agrees at 12 bases. There are 21 residues in the CDR3. After removal of 4 bases from V and 1 base from J, the junction contained 19 bases not matched to a gene. Germline assignment: CDR1 LGHNA and CDR2 YSLEER. The CDR3 loop is CASSRLPGQGALRASNTEAFF. The CDR3, as DNA: TGCGCCAGCAGCCGACTCCCGGGACAGGGGGCTTTACGGGCATCGAACACTGAAGCTTTCTTT.

The rearrangement links TRBV19 to TRBJ2-7; D possibly uses TRBD1 or TRBD2 (5 bases each). This CDR3 has 14 amino acids. The germline V gene encodes CDR1 LNHDA and CDR2 SQIVND (reference sequence). V lost 8 bases and J 2 bases, leaving 16 bases between the germline ends. The CDR3 sequence is CASSPDRLTYEQYF. The DNA of the CDR3 is TGTGCCAGTTCCCCTGACAGACTAACCTACGAGCAGTACTTC.

This clonotype came up many times. This chain links TRBV12-3 or TRBV12-4 with TRBJ2-7, with D possibly being TRBD1 (5 bases). Between the trimmed V and J ends, which lost 5 bases and 1 base, there was a span of 12 bases. This CDR3 is built from 14 residues. The CDR3 loop reads CASSPDSSSYEQYF. The CDR3 nucleotides read TGTGCCAGCAGTCCTGACAGCTCTTCCTACGAGCAGTACTTC.

This clonotype was recorded at least ten times. The CDR3 loop is CATTGTENTEAFF. The CDR3 coding sequence is TGTGCCACGACCGGGACAGAGAACACTGAAGCTTTCTTT. V gene TRBV6-1 combines with J gene TRBJ1-1, with 7 positions matching TRBD1. The V and J ends lost 10 bases and 1 base, in that order; junction bases with no gene match: 6. This CDR3 has 13 residues. Germline values: CDR1 MNHNS, CDR2 SASEGT.

This clonotype was seen a handful of times. Since a much larger clone is just one base distant, this may be a read error. J is TRBJ2-7 and V is TRBV13; 8 bases map to TRBD1. This CDR3 region has 15 residues. The J segment lost 3 bases and the V segment lost 5 bases, leaving 9 bases of the junction unmatched. From germline, CDR1 is PRHDT and CDR2 FYEKMQ (reference sequence). CDR3 residues: CASSPAGQGLYEQYF. CDR3 sequence (DNA): TGTGCCAGCAGCCCCGCCGGACAGGGCCTCTACGAGCAGTACTTC.

The sample holds many counts of this clonotype. The rearrangement links TRBV12-3 or TRBV12-4 to TRBJ1-5; TRBD1 might be the D (6 bases). The CDR3 length is 14 residues. The V end lost 3 bases, the J end lost 6 bases, and 12 bases lay between the germline ends. The CDR3 region has the DNA TGTGCCAGCAGTTTTTCACAGGGAGGTCAGCCCCAGCATTTT. Encoded protein: CASSFSQGGQPQHF.

The rearrangement joins TRBV6-1 to TRBJ1-5; no definite D call. The CDR3 spans 17 residues. V gave up 6 bases and J gave up 0 bases, with 18 bases separating them. Germline V CDR1 and CDR2: MNHNS, SASEGT. The DNA for the CDR3 is TGTGCCAGCAGCTTCCTTCCCCACGGGATTAGCAATCAGCCCCAGCATTTT. This gives the protein CASSFLPHGISNQPQHF.

This clonotype was seen a few times. A much larger clone lies a single base off, so this may be a read error. Since the CDR3 does not end with the conserved phenylalanine or tryptophan, this likely comes from a read error. The chain joins TRBV3-1 to TRBJ2-2, with D maybe TRBD2 (6 bases). The length of the CDR3 is 15 residues. CDR1 and CDR2 (germline): LGHDT, YNNKEL (reference sequence). V was trimmed by 1 base and J by 3 bases, leaving 9 bases between them. CDR3 residues: CASSQGRDYTGELFL. For the CDR3, the DNA is TGTGCCAGCAGCCAAGGGAGGGATTACACCGGGGAGCTGTTTTTG.

The rearrangement links TRBV20-1 to TRBJ1-2, with 11 bases fitting TRBD1. This CDR3 comprises 14 residues. V shed 5 bases, J shed 7 bases, and the junction held 9 bases outside the gene matches. Per germline, CDR1 DFQATT and CDR2 SNEGSKA (reference sequence). CDR3 bases: TGCAGTGCTCGGCCCAGGACAGGGGGCTTTGGCTACACCTTC. Its translation: CSARPRTGGFGYTF.

This clonotype was seen at least ten times. The gene calls are TRBV6-1 and TRBJ2-7; TRBD1 matches at 7 bases. From germline, CDR1 is MNHNS and CDR2 SASEGT. CDR3 size: 13 residues. With 7 bases clipped from V and 4 bases from J, the junction kept 7 bases outside the gene matches. CDR3 residues: CASTEGQIYEQYF. CDR3 nucleotides: TGTGCCAGCACCGAGGGACAGATATACGAGCAGTACTTC.

This clonotype was observed many times. The chain couples TRBV6-1 to TRBJ1-5; no clear D. V dropped 6 bases and J dropped 0 bases, with 12 bases sitting between them. The V gene's germline CDR1 is MNHNS and CDR2 SASEGT. This CDR3 has 15 residues. This CDR3 reads CASSDRHYSNQPQHF. The CDR3 DNA reads as TGTGCCAGCAGCGACCGACACTATAGCAATCAGCCCCAGCATTTT.